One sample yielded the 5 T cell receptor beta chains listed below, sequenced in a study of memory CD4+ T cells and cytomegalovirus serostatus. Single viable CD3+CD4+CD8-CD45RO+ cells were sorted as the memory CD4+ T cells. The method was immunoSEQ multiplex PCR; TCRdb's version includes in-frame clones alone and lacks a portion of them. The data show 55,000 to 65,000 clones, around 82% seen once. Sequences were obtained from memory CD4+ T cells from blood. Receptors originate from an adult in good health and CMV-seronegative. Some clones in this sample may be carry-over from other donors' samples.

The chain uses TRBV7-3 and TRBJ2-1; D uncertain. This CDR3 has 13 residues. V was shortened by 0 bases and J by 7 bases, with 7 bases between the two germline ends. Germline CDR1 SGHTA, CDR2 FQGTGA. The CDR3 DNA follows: TGTGCCAGCAGCTTAACGGGGTTAAATGAGCAGTTCTTC. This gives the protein CASSLTGLNEQFF.

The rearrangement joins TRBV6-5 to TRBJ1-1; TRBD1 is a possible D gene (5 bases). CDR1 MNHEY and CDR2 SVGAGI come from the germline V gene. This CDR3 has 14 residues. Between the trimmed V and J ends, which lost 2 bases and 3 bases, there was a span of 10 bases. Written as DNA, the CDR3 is TGTGCCAGCAGTTACGGGGGATCATACACTGAAGCTTTCTTT. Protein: CASSYGGSYTEAFF.

The CDR3 DNA reads as TGTGCCAGCAGCTTGTCAGGGGTACGAGCCTACGAGCAGTACTTC. This codes for CASSLSGVRAYEQYF. The chain is built from TRBV5-6 and TRBJ2-7, with a weak D call TRBD1 (6 bases). This CDR3 is 15 amino acids long. Germline V CDR1 and CDR2: SGHDT, YYEEEE. The V end was cut by 1 base, the J end by 2 bases, with 13 bases between.

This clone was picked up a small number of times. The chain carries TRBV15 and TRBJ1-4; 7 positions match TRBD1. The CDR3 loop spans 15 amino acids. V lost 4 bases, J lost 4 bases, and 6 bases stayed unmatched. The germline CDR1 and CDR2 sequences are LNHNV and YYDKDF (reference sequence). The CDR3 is CATSTRQGRNEKLFF. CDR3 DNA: TGTGCCACCAGCACCCGACAGGGACGTAATGAAAAACTGTTTTTT.

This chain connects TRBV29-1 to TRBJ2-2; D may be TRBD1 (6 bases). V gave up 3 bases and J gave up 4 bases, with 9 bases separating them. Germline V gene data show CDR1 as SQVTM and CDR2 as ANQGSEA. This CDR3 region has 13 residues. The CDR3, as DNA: TGCAGCGTTGAGGGGGCCGGCACCGGGGAGCTGTTTTTT. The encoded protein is CSVEGAGTGELFF.